This entry features one TCR beta chain sequence. These data are taken from a study of blood T cell repertoires in COVID-19. Study context: The study drew acute and convalescent COVID-19 samples from the United States, Italy and Spain. Nucleic acid was either cDNA or gDNA, and it came from T cells, B-cell-depleted T cells, or PBMCs.

Methods used by the authors: Estimated nucleated cell counts came from reference gene primer amplification. Assay used: immunoSEQ multiplex PCR; TCRdb lists only in-frame clones, some missing. The V and J calls and clone size are taken from that table; D and trimming were inferred from the DNA. The sample has some 180,000 clones, about 89% seen once. Germline V lookup: CDR1 LNHDA, CDR2 SQIVND (reference sequence). The CDR3 totals 14 residues. V was trimmed by 6 bases and J by 1 base, leaving 12 bases between them. The chain employs TRBV19 and TRBJ1-1; a possible D gene is TRBD1 (5 bases). This TCR was sampled from a man in his forties or fifties with acute or convalescent COVID-19. Sequenced sample: peripheral blood. The CDR3 nucleotides are TGTGCCAGTAGGGACAACGGGTGGAACACTGAAGCTTTCTTT. Translated: CASRDNGWNTEAFF.